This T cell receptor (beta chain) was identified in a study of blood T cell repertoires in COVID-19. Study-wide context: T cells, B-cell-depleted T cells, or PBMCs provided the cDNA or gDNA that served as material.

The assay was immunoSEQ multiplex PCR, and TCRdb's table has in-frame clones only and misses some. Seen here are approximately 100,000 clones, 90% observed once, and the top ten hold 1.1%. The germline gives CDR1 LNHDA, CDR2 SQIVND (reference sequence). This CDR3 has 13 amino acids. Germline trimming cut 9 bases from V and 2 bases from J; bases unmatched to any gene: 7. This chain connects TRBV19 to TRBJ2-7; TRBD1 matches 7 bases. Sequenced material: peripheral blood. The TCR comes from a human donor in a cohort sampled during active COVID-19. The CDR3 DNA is TGTGCCAGCGCCCGGGACAGCACCTACGAGCAGTACTTC. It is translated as CASARDSTYEQYF. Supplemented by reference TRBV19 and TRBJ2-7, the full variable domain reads DGGITQSPKYLFRKEGQNVTLSCEQNLNHDAMYWYRQDPGQGLRLIYYSQIVNDFQKGDIAEGYSVSREKKESFPLTVTSAQKNPTAFYLCASARDSTYEQYFGPGTRLTVT.